One and the same sample provided the 2 T cell receptor beta chains below, sequenced in a study of breast tumors, draining lymph nodes, adjacent tissues. Using its own MiXCR run on the multiplex PCR reads, TCRdb lists one record per CDR3 protein. Seen here are over 250,000 distinct CDR3 sequences, around 30% observed once, and the top ten hold more than 0.85%. Samples came from axillary lymph nodes draining the breast cancer. The specimen sequenced was axillary lymph node tissue. The receptors come from a female donor with breast cancer. Some clones in this sample may be carry-over from other donors' samples.

The gene calls are TRBV6-2 or TRBV6-3 and TRBJ2-1; no clear D gene. This CDR3 has 13 residues. Germline CDR1 is MNHEY and CDR2 is SVGEGT. Trimming removed 8 bases at V and 4 bases at J, with 12 bases between. The CDR3 sequence: CASSPEVYNEQFF. The CDR3 DNA is TGTGCCAGCTCCCCCGAGGTATACAATGAGCAGTTCTTC.

This clonotype was seen repeatedly, ten times or more. The V call is TRBV6-6, the J call TRBJ2-6; D remains unclear. The CDR3 is 17 residues long. The germline V gene has CDR1 MNHNY and CDR2 SVGAGI (reference sequence). The V end lost 2 bases, the J end lost 0 bases, and 11 bases lay between the germline ends. The CDR3 DNA sequence: TGTGCCAGCAGTTACAAAGGCCGAGTCTCTGGGGCCAACGTCCTGACTTTC. Residues: CASSYKGRVSGANVLTF.